This TCR beta chain originates from a study of blood T cell repertoires in COVID-19. This table comes from immunoSEQ multiplex PCR, and its TCRdb copy is limited to in-frame clones, with some not included. The table records 200,000 to 250,000 clones, roughly 85% of them present only once. The sample holds a few counts of this clone. Germline V lookup: CDR1 GTSNPN, CDR2 SVGIG (reference sequence). Trimming cost V 2 bases and J 0 bases, with 14 bases left between them. CDR3 length: 17 amino acids. Residents of about two dozen US areas, aged roughly 18 to 90 years, made up the participants. Grouping used clinical history reported by participants in a survey and questionnaire. All recovered Cohort 3 donors got two negative PCRs, got clearance, or saw symptom resolution.

The specimen sequenced was PBMCs or T cells enriched from blood (not recorded which). This TCR was sampled from a man aged 25-45 years who had recovered from COVID-19. The genes are TRBV30 and TRBJ1-6; D is uncertain. CDR3: CAWSPTTRSSYNSPLHF. The CDR3 DNA reads as TGTGCCTGGAGTCCGACGACGAGGAGCTCCTATAATTCACCCCTCCACTTT.